This TCR beta chain was captured by sequencing in a study of cytotoxic CD8 clonotypes in ibrutinib-treated CLL. Assay used: immunoSEQ multiplex PCR; TCRdb lists only in-frame clones, some missing. The sample has fewer than 90,000 clones, roughly 84% seen once. Broader study findings: Against age-matched healthy donors, baseline clonality ran higher and tracked circulating CD8+ T-cell counts. The study sampled sustained-remission and progressing patients at different times. Before falling back toward baseline at progression, clonality had risen at the time of ibrutinib response.

CDR3 length: 13 residues. In germline, CDR1 is LNHNV, CDR2 YYDKDF (reference sequence). The trim removed 7 bases at V and 8 bases at J, leaving 6 bases unmatched. Comments on this clone: Its antigen is not known.

The rearrangement uses TRBV15 and TRBJ1-4, with 8 bases identical to TRBD1. The source was PBMCs, collected before ibrutinib treatment. This sequence was found in a human donor with chronic lymphocytic leukemia. The chain's CDR3 is CATTRGPGEKLFF. Here the CDR3 DNA reads TGTGCCACCACCAGGGGGCCAGGGGAAAAACTGTTTTTT. The entire variable domain, with the rest obtained from reference TRBV15 and TRBJ1-4, is as follows: DAMVIQNPRYQVTQFGKPVTLSCSQTLNHNVMYWYQQKSSQAPKLLFHYYDKDFNNEADTPDNFQSRRPNTSFCFLDIRSPGLGDTAMYLCATTRGPGEKLFFGSGTQLSVL.